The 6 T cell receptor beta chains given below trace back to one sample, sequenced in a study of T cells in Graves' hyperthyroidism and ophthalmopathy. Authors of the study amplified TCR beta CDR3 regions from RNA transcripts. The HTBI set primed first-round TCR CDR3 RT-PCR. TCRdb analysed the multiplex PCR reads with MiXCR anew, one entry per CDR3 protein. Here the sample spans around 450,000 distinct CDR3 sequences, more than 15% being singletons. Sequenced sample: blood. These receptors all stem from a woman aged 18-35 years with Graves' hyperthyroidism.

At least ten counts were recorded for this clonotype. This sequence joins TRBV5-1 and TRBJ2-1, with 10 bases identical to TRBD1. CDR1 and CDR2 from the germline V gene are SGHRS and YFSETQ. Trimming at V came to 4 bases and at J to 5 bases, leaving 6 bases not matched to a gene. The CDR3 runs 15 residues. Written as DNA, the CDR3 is TGCGCCAGCAGCACCGGGACAGGGGCTAACAATGAGCAGTTCTTC. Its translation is CASSTGTGANNEQFF.

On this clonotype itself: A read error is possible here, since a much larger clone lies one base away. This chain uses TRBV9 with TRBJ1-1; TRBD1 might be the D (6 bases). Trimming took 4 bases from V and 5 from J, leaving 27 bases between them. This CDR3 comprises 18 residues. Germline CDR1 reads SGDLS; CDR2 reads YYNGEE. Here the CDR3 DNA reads TGTGCCAGCAGCCCGAGGGCCGGGGCAGGGGACGGGAGTACTGAAGCTTTCTTT. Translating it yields CASSPRAGAGDGSTEAFF.

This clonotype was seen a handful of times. The CDR3 DNA reads as TGCAGTGCTGCCTCAGGGGGCTCTTTCAGCTATGGCTACACCTTC. Translating it yields CSAASGGSFSYGYTF. This chain joins TRBV20-1 and TRBJ1-2; 8 nucleotides match TRBD1. With V trimmed by 5 bases and J by 4 bases, 12 bases remained unmatched. The CDR3 extends over 15 amino acids. Germline V gene sequence: CDR1 DFQATT, CDR2 SNEGSKA (reference sequence).

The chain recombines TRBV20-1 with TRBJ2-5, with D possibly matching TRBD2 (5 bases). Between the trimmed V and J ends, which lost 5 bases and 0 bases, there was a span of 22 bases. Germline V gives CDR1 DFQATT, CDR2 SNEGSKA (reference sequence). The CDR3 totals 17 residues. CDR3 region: CSAHTMATTNHQETQYF. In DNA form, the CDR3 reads TGCAGTGCTCACACAATGGCGACTACCAATCACCAAGAGACCCAGTACTTC.

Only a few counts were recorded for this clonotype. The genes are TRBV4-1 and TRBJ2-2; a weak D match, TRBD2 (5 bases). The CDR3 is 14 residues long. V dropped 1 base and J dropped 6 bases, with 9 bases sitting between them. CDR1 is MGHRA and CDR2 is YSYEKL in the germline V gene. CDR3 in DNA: TGCGCCAGCAGCCAAGCTATACTAGCCGGGGAGCTGTTTTTT. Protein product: CASSQAILAGELFF.

The CDR3, as DNA: TGCGCCAGCAGTGTGACACGTAGGGGCCCTGGTGAAAAACTGTTTTTT. This sequence encodes CASSVTRRGPGEKLFF. This chain connects TRBV10-2 to TRBJ1-4, with D maybe TRBD1 (5 bases). This CDR3 comprises 16 residues. The V and J ends lost 4 bases and 7 bases respectively, with 19 bases between them. Germline loops: CDR1 WSHSY, CDR2 SAAADI.